Shown below are 28 T cell receptor beta chains from a single sample sequenced in a study of blood T cell repertoires in COVID-19. Here immunoSEQ multiplex PCR was the method, and the copy in TCRdb shows in-frame clones only, minus some. The table shows over 250,000 clones, with about nine tenths occurring only once. What was sequenced was PBMCs or T cells enriched from blood (not recorded which). The source of these receptors is a woman aged 60-75 years who had recovered from COVID-19.

This chain joins TRBV18 and TRBJ2-1, with 9 bases aligning to TRBD1. With V trimmed by 3 bases and J by 0 bases, 0 bases remained unmatched. This CDR3 spans 15 amino acids. Germline-derived CDR1 and CDR2 are KGHSH and LQKENI. In DNA, the CDR3 is TGTGCCAGCTCACCGACAGGGGGCTCCTACAATGAGCAGTTCTTC. Its protein product is CASSPTGGSYNEQFF.

This chain uses TRBV4-2 with TRBJ1-3; no firm D call. V was shortened by 4 bases and J by 3 bases, with 19 bases between the two germline ends. The CDR3 has 17 residues. The V gene's germline CDR1 is LGHNA and CDR2 YNFKEQ. The CDR3 nucleotides are TGTGCCAGCAGCCGAACCCTGGACTTGTTTGGTGGAAACACCATATATTTT. It translates to CASSRTLDLFGGNTIYF.

The CDR3 DNA reads TGTGCCAGCAGTGAATTGGGCGGGGAGACCTACGAGCAGTACTTC. Residues: CASSELGGETYEQYF. This chain connects TRBV25-1 to TRBJ2-7; maybe TRBD2 (6 bases). This CDR3 comprises 15 residues. The V end was cut by 1 base, the J end by 2 bases, with 12 bases between. Germline loops: CDR1 MGHDK, CDR2 SYGVNS.

This sequence joins TRBV13 and TRBJ2-7, with TRBD2 matching 7 bases. The germline gives CDR1 PRHDT, CDR2 FYEKMQ (reference sequence). The CDR3 has 14 residues. The junction had 6 bases not matched to a gene; V was cut back by 3 bases and J by 4 bases. CDR3: CASSFGEGPYEQYF. CDR3 bases: TGTGCCAGCAGCTTCGGGGAGGGCCCTTACGAGCAGTACTTC. The variable domain in full, with the rest retrieved from reference TRBV13 and TRBJ2-7, is AAGVIQSPRHLIKEKRETATLKCYPIPRHDTVYWYQQGPGQDPQFLISFYEKMQSDKGSIPDRFSAQQFSDYHSELNMSSLELGDSALYFCASSFGEGPYEQYFGPGTRLTVT.

The rearrangement links TRBV5-1 to TRBJ1-2; weak D call: TRBD1 (6 bases). The CDR3 length is 14 residues. Germline lookup yields CDR1 SGHRS and CDR2 YFSETQ. V was trimmed by 3 bases and J by 6 bases, leaving 15 bases between them. The CDR3 here is CASSSADRPDGYTF. The CDR3 DNA reads as TGCGCCAGCAGCTCGGCCGACAGGCCCGATGGCTACACCTTC.

V usage is TRBV6-5 and J usage is TRBJ2-6; 7 positions agree with TRBD1. Trimming at V came to 6 bases and at J to 2 bases, leaving 4 bases not matched to a gene. CDR3 length: 15 amino acids. CDR1 is MNHEY, CDR2 SVGAGI, per germline. DNA for the CDR3: TGTGCCAGCAGAGGACAGGACGCTGGGGCCAACGTCCTGACTTTC. Residues: CASRGQDAGANVLTF.

The gene calls are TRBV9 and TRBJ2-1; 10 bases align to TRBD2. The V gene end was trimmed by 3 bases and the J gene end by 8 bases; junction bases not matched to a gene: 8. The V gene's germline CDR1 is SGDLS and CDR2 YYNGEE. The CDR3 covers 15 residues. CDR3 protein: CASSARAGGDDEQFF. The CDR3, as DNA: TGTGCCAGCAGCGCTCGAGCGGGGGGGGACGATGAGCAGTTCTTC.

This chain uses TRBV6-5 with TRBJ1-3; no definite D call. Germline V lookup: CDR1 MNHEY, CDR2 SVGAGI. Trimming shortened V by 8 bases and J by 0 bases, and 11 bases separated the two germline ends. The CDR3 runs to 14 residues. In DNA form, the CDR3 reads TGTGCCAGCGCTGGCCTCAGCTCTGGAAACACCATATATTTT. Encoded protein: CASAGLSSGNTIYF.

Points on this clone: Distinct nucleotide sequences in the sample also encode this CDR3. The chain employs TRBV3-1 (or the pseudogene TRBV3-2) and TRBJ1-1, with 9 bases matching TRBD1. V was pared by 1 base and J by 11 bases, with 2 bases of the junction left unmatched. The germline V gene encodes CDR1 LGHDT and CDR2 YNNKEL (reference sequence). This CDR3 spans 12 amino acids. The CDR3 reads CASSQGDRVAFF. In DNA, the CDR3 is TGTGCCAGCAGCCAAGGGGACAGGGTCGCTTTCTTT.

The chain carries TRBV24-1 and TRBJ2-7, with a possible D match to TRBD1 (5 bases). The CDR3 spans 13 residues. Trimming stripped 3 bases from V and 5 bases from J, with 10 bases between. Germline lookup yields CDR1 KGHDR and CDR2 SFDVKD. Written as DNA, the CDR3 is TGTGCCACCAGTGATGGTCAGGGTCACGAGCAGTACTTC. The encoded protein is CATSDGQGHEQYF.

This clone was found a few times. The J gene is TRBJ2-2, the V gene TRBV7-9; TRBD1 aligns across 7 bases. With 5 bases clipped from V and 0 bases from J, the junction kept 6 bases outside the gene matches. The CDR3 is 16 residues long. The V gene's germline CDR1 is SEHNR and CDR2 FQNEAQ (reference sequence). The CDR3 is CASSPNRGTNTGELFF. DNA for the CDR3: TGTGCCAGCAGCCCCAACAGGGGAACGAACACCGGGGAGCTGTTTTTT.

J is TRBJ1-5 and V is TRBV28; D is undetermined. Trimming took 3 bases from V and 5 from J, leaving 8 bases between them. Germline CDR1 MDHEN, CDR2 SYDVKM. The CDR3 is 13 amino acids. In DNA form, the CDR3 reads TGTGCCAGCAGTTTTATGGCGGATCAGCCCCAGCATTTT. The encoded protein is CASSFMADQPQHF.

The chain combines TRBV10-2 with TRBJ1-1; D possibly corresponds to TRBD1 (6 bases). With 7 bases removed from V and 1 base from J, the gap between germline ends came to 16 bases. The CDR3 is made up of 15 amino acids. CDR1 and CDR2 from the germline V gene are WSHSY and SAAADI. The CDR3 DNA sequence: TGCGCCAGCACTCCTGGGGACACGCAGAACACTGAAGCTTTCTTT. Translating it yields CASTPGDTQNTEAFF.

This chain connects TRBV10-2 to TRBJ2-3, with D possibly matching TRBD2 (5 bases). Trimming took off 4 bases at V and 5 bases at J, with 16 bases between the two ends. The CDR3 is 15 amino acids. The germline V gene encodes CDR1 WSHSY and CDR2 SAAADI. The CDR3 here is CASSALSGLGDTQYF. CDR3 bases: TGCGCCAGCAGTGCGTTAAGCGGATTAGGAGATACGCAGTATTTT.

With regard to this clone: The junction departs from germline at one end; a sequencing error may be responsible. CDR3 loop: CSVVPYSSPLHF. The CDR3 DNA reads as TGCAGCGTTGTCCCCTATAGTTCACCCCTCCACTTT. This chain links TRBV29-1 with TRBJ1-6; D gene uncertain. The CDR3 is 12 residues long. Per germline, CDR1 SQVTM and CDR2 ANQGSEA.

V usage is TRBV30 and J usage is TRBJ2-3, with a tentative D call TRBD1 (6 bases). CDR1 is GTSNPN and CDR2 is SVGIG in the germline V gene (reference sequence). V lost 2 bases to trimming and J lost 6 bases, with 12 bases between them. The CDR3 is made up of 13 amino acids. CDR3: CAWSTGDRDTQYF. The CDR3 bases are TGTGCCTGGAGTACCGGAGACAGGGATACGCAGTATTTT. Full variable domain (outside the CDR3, taken from reference TRBV30 and TRBJ2-3): SQTIHQWPATLVQPVGSPLSLECTVEGTSNPNLYWYRQAAGRGLQLLFYSVGIGQISSEVPQNLSASRPQDRQFILSSKKLLLSDSGFYLCAWSTGDRDTQYFGPGTRLTVL.

The rearrangement links TRBV6-4 to TRBJ1-1; D remains unclear. V gave up 0 bases and J gave up 2 bases, with 4 bases separating them. CDR1 is MRHNA and CDR2 is SNTAGT in the germline V gene. This CDR3 region has 13 residues. The CDR3 sequence: CASSDSLNTEAFF. CDR3 sequence (DNA): TGTGCCAGCAGTGACTCGCTAAACACTGAAGCTTTCTTT.

As to this clone: Germline is not matched at one junction end, which may reflect a read error. This chain links TRBV7-7 with TRBJ2-1, with 14 bases lining up with TRBD2. CDR3 length: 18 amino acids. Germline lookup yields CDR1 SSHAT and CDR2 FNYEAQ (reference sequence). In DNA form, the CDR3 reads TGTGCTAGCAGCCCCTTCACCGCCGGGACTAGCGGGAGTAATGAGCAGTTCTTC. Encoded protein: CASSPFTAGTSGSNEQFF.

V usage is TRBV5-1 and J usage is TRBJ1-6; no definite D call. The germline CDR1 and CDR2 sequences are SGHRS and YFSETQ. Trimming pared 0 bases from V and 1 base from J, leaving 20 bases between. The CDR3 spans 20 residues. This CDR3 reads CASSLGGAHPLRSYNSPLHF. CDR3 bases: TGCGCCAGCAGCTTGGGGGGAGCCCACCCCCTGAGGTCCTATAATTCACCCCTCCACTTT.

This chain links TRBV28 with TRBJ1-4; D ambiguous. Germline V gene sequence: CDR1 MDHEN, CDR2 SYDVKM. Between the trimmed V and J ends, which lost 2 bases and 5 bases, there was a span of 9 bases. This CDR3 spans 14 amino acids. DNA for the CDR3: TGTGCCAGCAGTTTAGGGCAGCCGAATGAAAAACTGTTTTTT. Translated, it gives CASSLGQPNEKLFF.

The genes are TRBV19 and TRBJ2-2; 12 bases line up with TRBD2. The V segment lost 7 bases and the J segment 6 bases; nucleotides outside the gene matches: 6. There are 15 residues in the CDR3. Per the germline V gene, CDR1 is LNHDA and CDR2 is SQIVND (reference sequence). CDR3 DNA sequence: TGTGCCAGTACAGGACTAGCGGGGTATTCCGGGGAGCTGTTTTTT. As protein: CASTGLAGYSGELFF.

The chain employs TRBV5-4 and TRBJ1-5, with 7 nucleotides matching TRBD1. CDR1 SGHNT and CDR2 YYREEE come from the germline V gene (reference sequence). The length of the CDR3 is 17 residues. The V and J ends lost 4 bases and 4 bases, in that order; junction bases with no gene match: 14. The CDR3 reads CASSTRRGESRNQPQHF. The CDR3 nucleotides read TGTGCCAGCAGCACCCGCAGGGGGGAAAGTCGGAATCAGCCCCAGCATTTT.

The chain combines TRBV28 with TRBJ1-2; 7 bases are a match to TRBD1. Per germline, CDR1 MDHEN and CDR2 SYDVKM. V trimming: 6 bases; J trimming: 4 bases; junction bases outside the gene matches: 8. The CDR3 is 14 amino acids. Written as DNA, the CDR3 is TGTGCCAGCAGCATTCGACAGGGTGGCTATGGCTACACCTTC. Encoded protein: CASSIRQGGYGYTF.

V usage is TRBV18 and J usage is TRBJ2-1, with D perhaps matching TRBD2 (6 bases). The CDR3 has 13 residues. The germline V gene encodes CDR1 KGHSH and CDR2 LQKENI. The V and J ends lost 0 bases and 13 bases respectively, with 13 bases between them. The CDR3 DNA reads TGTGCCAGCTCACCACCGGATTTGGCGGGACAGTTCTTC. It specifies CASSPPDLAGQFF.

The chain carries TRBV5-1 and TRBJ2-7; D may be TRBD1 (6 bases). The CDR3 is made up of 16 amino acids. CDR1 is SGHRS, CDR2 YFSETQ, per germline. The germline V and J ends were trimmed by 0 bases and 1 base, with 14 bases remaining between them. DNA of the CDR3: TGCGCCAGCAGCTTGGTGTCCAGGGGACGATCCTACGAGCAGTACTTC. It yields the protein CASSLVSRGRSYEQYF.

The rearrangement links TRBV25-1 to TRBJ1-6, with unresolved D. The germline V gene encodes CDR1 MGHDK and CDR2 SYGVNS. The CDR3 has 10 residues. Trimming removed 4 bases from V and 11 bases from J, with 3 bases in between. The CDR3 loop reads CASSVAPLHF. CDR3 nucleotide sequence: TGTGCCAGCAGTGTCGCACCCCTCCACTTT.

The chain is built from TRBV11-3 and TRBJ1-1; D gene ambiguous. Trimming took off 2 bases at V and 6 bases at J, with 16 bases between the two ends. From germline, CDR1 is SGHNT and CDR2 YENEEA. The CDR3 is 15 amino acids. In DNA form, the CDR3 reads TGTGCCAGCAGCTTACACCGGGATCTAGGTTCTGAAGCTTTCTTT. This encodes CASSLHRDLGSEAFF. The variable domain in full, with the rest retrieved from reference TRBV11-3 and TRBJ1-1, is EAGVVQSPRYKIIEKKQPVAFWCNPISGHNTLYWYLQNLGQGPELLIRYENEEAVDDSQLPKDRFSAERLKGVDSTLKIQPAELGDSAVYLCASSLHRDLGSEAFFGQGTRLTVV.

The chain uses TRBV10-3 and TRBJ2-3; 13 nucleotides line up with TRBD2. The CDR3 has 15 amino acids. Losses at the gene ends were 8 bases for V and 4 bases for J; bases not matched to a gene: 6. Germline V CDR1 and CDR2: ENHRY, SYGVKD. The CDR3 DNA sequence: TGTGCCATCGCGGGACTAGCGGGGCCGGCAGATACGCAGTATTTT. Translation: CAIAGLAGPADTQYF.